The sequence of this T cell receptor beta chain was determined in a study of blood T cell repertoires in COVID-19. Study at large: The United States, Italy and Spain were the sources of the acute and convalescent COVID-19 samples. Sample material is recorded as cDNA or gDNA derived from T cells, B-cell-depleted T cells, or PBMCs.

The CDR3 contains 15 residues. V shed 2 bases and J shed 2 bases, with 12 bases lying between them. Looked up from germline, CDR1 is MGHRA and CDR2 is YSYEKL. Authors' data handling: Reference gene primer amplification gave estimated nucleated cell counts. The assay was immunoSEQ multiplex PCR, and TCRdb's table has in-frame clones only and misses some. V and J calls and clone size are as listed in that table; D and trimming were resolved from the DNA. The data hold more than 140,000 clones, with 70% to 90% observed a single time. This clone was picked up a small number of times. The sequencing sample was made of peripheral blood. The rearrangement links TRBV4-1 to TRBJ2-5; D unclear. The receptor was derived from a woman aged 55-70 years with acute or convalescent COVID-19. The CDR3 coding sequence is TGCGCCAGCAGCCAAAGTAGACGGAGTCAAGAGACCCAGTACTTC. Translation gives CASSQSRRSQETQYF.